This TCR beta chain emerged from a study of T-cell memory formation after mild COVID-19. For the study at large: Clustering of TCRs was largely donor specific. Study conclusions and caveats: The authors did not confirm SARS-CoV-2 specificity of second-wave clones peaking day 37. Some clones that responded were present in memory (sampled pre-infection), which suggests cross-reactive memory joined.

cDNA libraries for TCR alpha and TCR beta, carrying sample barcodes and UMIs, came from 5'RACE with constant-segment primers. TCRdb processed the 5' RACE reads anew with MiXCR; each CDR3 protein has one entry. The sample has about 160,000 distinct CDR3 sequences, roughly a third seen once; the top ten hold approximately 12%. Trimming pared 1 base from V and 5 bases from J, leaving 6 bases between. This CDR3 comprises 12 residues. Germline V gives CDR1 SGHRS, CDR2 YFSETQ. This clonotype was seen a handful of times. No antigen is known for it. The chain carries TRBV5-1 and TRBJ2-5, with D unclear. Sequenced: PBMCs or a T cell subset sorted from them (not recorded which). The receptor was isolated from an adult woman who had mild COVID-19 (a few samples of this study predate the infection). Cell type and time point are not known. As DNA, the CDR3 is TGCGCCAGCAGCTTGAGCGACGAGACCCAGTACTTC. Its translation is CASSLSDETQYF.